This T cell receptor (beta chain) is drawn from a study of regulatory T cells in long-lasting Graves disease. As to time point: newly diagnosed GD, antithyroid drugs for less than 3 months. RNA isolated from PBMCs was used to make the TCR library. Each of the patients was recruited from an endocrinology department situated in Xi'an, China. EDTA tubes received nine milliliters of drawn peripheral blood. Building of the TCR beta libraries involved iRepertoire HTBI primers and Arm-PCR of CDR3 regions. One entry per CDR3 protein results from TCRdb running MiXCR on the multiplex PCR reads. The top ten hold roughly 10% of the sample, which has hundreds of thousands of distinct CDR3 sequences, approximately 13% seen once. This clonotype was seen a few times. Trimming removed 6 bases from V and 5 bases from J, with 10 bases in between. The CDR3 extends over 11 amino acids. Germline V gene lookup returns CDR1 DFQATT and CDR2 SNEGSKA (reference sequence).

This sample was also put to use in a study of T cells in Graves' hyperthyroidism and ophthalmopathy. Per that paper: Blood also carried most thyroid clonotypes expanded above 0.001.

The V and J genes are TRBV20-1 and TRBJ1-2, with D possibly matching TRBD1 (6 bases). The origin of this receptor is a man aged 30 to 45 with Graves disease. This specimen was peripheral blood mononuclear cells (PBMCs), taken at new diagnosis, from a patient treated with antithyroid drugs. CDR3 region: CSASRGYGYTF. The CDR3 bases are TGCAGTGCGTCCAGGGGTTATGGCTACACCTTC.